This T cell receptor (beta chain) came from a study of CD39 and CD103 CD8 tumor-infiltrating T cells. At sample collection, these patients were off therapy. For tumor-infiltrating lymphocytes, EpCAM beads were added to negative-selection T-cell enrichment of thawed cells. Assay: immunoSEQ multiplex PCR; the TCRdb copy retains only in-frame clones and omits some. Found here are around 290 clones, less than 55% of them singletons; the top ten hold approximately 43%. In the case of this clone: An end of the junction does not agree with germline; a read error may underlie this.

Germline CDR1 SGHNT, CDR2 YYREEE (reference sequence). This CDR3 is built from 13 residues. The chain couples TRBV5-4 to TRBJ2-7, with D perhaps matching TRBD1 or TRBD2 (5 bases each). This clonotype was obtained from a human donor with melanoma. Material: CD39- CD103+ CD8+ T cells sorted from the tumor. The sample's subset: CD103+CD39- single-positive CD45RA- CD8 T cells. DNA for the CDR3: TGCGCCAGCAGCCAGGGAGAAGCCTACGAGCAGTACTTC. As protein: CASSQGEAYEQYF.